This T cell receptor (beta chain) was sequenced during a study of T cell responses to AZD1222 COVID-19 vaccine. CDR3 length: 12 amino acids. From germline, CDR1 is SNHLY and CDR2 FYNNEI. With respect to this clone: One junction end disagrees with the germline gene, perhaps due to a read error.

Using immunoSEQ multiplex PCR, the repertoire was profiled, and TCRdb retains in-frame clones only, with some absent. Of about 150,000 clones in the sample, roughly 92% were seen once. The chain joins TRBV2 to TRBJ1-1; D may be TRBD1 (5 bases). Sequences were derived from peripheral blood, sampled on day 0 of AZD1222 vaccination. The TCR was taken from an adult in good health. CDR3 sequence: CASGGAATKAFF. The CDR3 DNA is TGTGCCAGCGGGGGAGCAGCCACTAAAGCTTTCTTT. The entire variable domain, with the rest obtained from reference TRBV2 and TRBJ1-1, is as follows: EPEVTQTPSHQVTQMGQEVILRCVPISNHLYFYWYRQILGQKVEFLVSFYNNEISEKSEIFDDQFSVERPDGSNFTLKIRSTKLEDSAMYFCASGGAATKAFFGQGTRLTVV.